This T cell receptor beta chain was recovered during a study of blood T cell repertoires in COVID-19. Study-level information: Collection of acute and convalescent COVID-19 samples took place in the United States, Italy and Spain.

In the original workflow: Researchers report that nucleated cell counts were estimated from reference gene primer amplification. The repertoire was sequenced with immunoSEQ multiplex PCR; TCRdb's copy has only in-frame clones and lacks some. V and J calls and clone size are copied from that table; D and trimming were computed from the DNA. In the table there are tens of thousands of clones, 70% to 90% of which are singletons. There are 15 residues in the CDR3. Per germline, CDR1 SGHRS and CDR2 YFSETQ. Trimming took off 0 bases at V and 7 bases at J, with 14 bases between the two ends. Input material: peripheral blood. This TCR was recovered from a man aged 65 to 79 with acute or convalescent COVID-19. The chain employs TRBV5-1 and TRBJ1-5; maybe TRBD1 (5 bases). The CDR3 DNA reads as TGCGCCAGCAGCTTGGAGGACGGTCCAGGGCAGCCCCAGCATTTT. It is translated as CASSLEDGPGQPQHF.